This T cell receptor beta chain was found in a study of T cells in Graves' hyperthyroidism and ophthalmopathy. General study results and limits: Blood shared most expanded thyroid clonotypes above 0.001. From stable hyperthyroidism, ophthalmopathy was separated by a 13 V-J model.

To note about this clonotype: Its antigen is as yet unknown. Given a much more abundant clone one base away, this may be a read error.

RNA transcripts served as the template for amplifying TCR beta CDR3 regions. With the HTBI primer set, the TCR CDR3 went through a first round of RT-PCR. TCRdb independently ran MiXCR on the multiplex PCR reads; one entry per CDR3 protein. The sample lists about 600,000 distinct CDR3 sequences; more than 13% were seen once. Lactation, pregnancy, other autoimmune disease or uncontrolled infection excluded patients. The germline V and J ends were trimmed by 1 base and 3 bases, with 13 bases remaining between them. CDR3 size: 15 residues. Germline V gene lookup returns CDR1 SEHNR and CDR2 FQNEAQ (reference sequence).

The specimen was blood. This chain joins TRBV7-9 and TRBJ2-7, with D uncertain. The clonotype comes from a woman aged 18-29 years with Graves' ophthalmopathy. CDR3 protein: CASSLVVTSNYEQYF. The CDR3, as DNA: TGTGCCAGCAGCTTAGTTGTGACCAGCAACTACGAGCAGTACTTC.